These T cell receptor beta chains were read from a single sample in a study of blood T cells in healthy people across ages. TCRdb re-called the 5' RACE reads through MiXCR, storing one row per CDR3 protein. This table holds approximately 1.5 million distinct CDR3 sequences, around 36% found once. Material for sequencing was blood. These receptors were obtained from a woman in her twenties or thirties in good health. Both conserved end residues are part of each CDR3. D genes are given only for firm matches. Size values are once, few and many counts, or a class for expanded clones, and some rows have none.

v_gene	len	d_gene	abundance	j_gene	CDR3aa	CDR3nt
TRBV5-1	15	TRBD2	NA	TRBJ2-5	CASSPRGGSQETQYF	TGCGCCAGCAGCCCCCGGGGGGGGAGCCAAGAGACCCAGTACTTC
TRBV29-1	16	NA	NA	TRBJ2-2	CSVLEAGATNTGELFF	TGCAGCGTCCTCGAGGCCGGGGCCACGAACACCGGGGAGCTGTTTTTT
TRBV20-1	14	TRBD1	many	TRBJ2-7	CSARAGQAYYEQYF	TGCAGTGCTCGAGCAGGACAGGCTTACTACGAGCAGTACTTC
TRBV12-3/TRBV12-4	13	NA	many	TRBJ2-1	CASSFGVYNEQFF	TGTGCCAGCAGTTTTGGGGTATACAATGAGCAGTTCTTC
TRBV3-1	17	TRBD2	NA	TRBJ2-7	CASSQDPRTSGSYEQYF	TGTGCCAGCAGCCAAGATCCGCGGACTAGCGGCTCCTACGAGCAGTACTTC
TRBV3-1	15	TRBD2	few	TRBJ2-1	CASSHVGLDANEQFF	TGTGCCAGCAGCCACGTCGGACTAGACGCCAATGAGCAGTTCTTC
TRBV20-1	15	NA	NA	TRBJ2-7	CSAGVRATRSNEQYF	TGCAGTGCTGGGGTCCGGGCCACCCGGAGTAACGAGCAGTACTTC
TRBV20-1	15	NA	few	TRBJ1-5	CSAPLRGSSNQPQHF	TGCAGTGCTCCTCTACGGGGAAGTAGCAATCAGCCCCAGCATTTT
TRBV3-1	15	NA	few	TRBJ1-6	CASSHNGVDASPLHF	TGTGCCAGCAGCCACAATGGGGTGGACGCTTCACCCCTCCACTTT
TRBV7-6	13	NA	few	TRBJ1-2	CASSSEGGYGYTF	TGTGCCAGCAGCTCCGAGGGTGGCTATGGCTACACCTTC
TRBV4-1	15	NA	NA	TRBJ1-1	CASSHPGRGETEAFF	TGCGCCAGCAGCCATCCAGGAAGGGGGGAGACTGAAGCTTTCTTT
TRBV3-1	18	TRBD2	many	TRBJ2-3	CASSQGLGGTSPTDTQYF	TGTGCCAGCAGCCAAGGGCTCGGGGGGACGTCCCCCACAGATACGCAGTATTTT
TRBV10-3	15	TRBD1	few	TRBJ2-5	CAIRDPRTGGETQYF	TGTGCCATCAGAGACCCTCGGACAGGGGGAGAGACCCAGTACTTC
TRBV6-1	14	NA	NA	TRBJ1-1	CASVAHRGNTEAFF	TGTGCCAGCGTGGCCCATCGGGGGAACACTGAAGCTTTCTTT
TRBV28	15	NA	few	TRBJ2-7	CASRSPREAAYEQYF	TGTGCCAGCAGATCGCCGCGGGAAGCAGCGTACGAGCAGTACTTC
TRBV20-1	15	NA	NA	TRBJ1-6	CSARDWVGVPPPLHF	TGCAGTGCTAGAGATTGGGTGGGGGTTCCTCCTCCCCTCCACTTT
TRBV5-6	11	NA	NA	TRBJ1-2	CASRRTEGYTF	TGTGCCAGCCGCAGAACTGAGGGCTACACCTTC
TRBV5-1	15	NA	NA	TRBJ1-4	CASSPGVSEGEKLFF	TGCGCCAGCAGCCCGGGGGTCTCGGAGGGTGAAAAACTGTTTTTT
TRBV3-1	16	TRBD2	NA	TRBJ2-7	CASSQDLQAGRYEQYF	TGCGCCAGCAGCCAAGATTTGCAAGCGGGACGCTACGAGCAGTACTTC
TRBV10-3	16	TRBD2	few	TRBJ2-5	CASNNGVAGEQETQYF	TGTGCCAGCAACAACGGGGTAGCGGGGGAACAAGAGACCCAGTACTTC
TRBV28	15	TRBD1	few	TRBJ2-3	CASSLGDRPADTQYF	TGTGCCAGCAGTTTGGGGGACAGGCCGGCAGATACGCAGTATTTT
TRBV18	14	NA	NA	TRBJ1-1	CASLPGRPNTEAFF	TGTGCCAGCTTACCGGGGCGGCCCAACACTGAAGCTTTCTTT
TRBV7-9	14	TRBD2	NA	TRBJ2-2	CASRPGTSTGELFF	TGTGCCAGCAGGCCCGGGACTAGCACCGGGGAGCTGTTTTTT
TRBV20-1	14	NA	NA	TRBJ2-7	CSAQEQGHSYEQYF	TGCAGTGCCCAGGAGCAGGGCCACTCCTACGAGCAGTACTTC
TRBV4-1	20	TRBD2	NA	TRBJ2-3	CASSQGGLAGILSSTDTQYF	TGCGCCAGCAGCCAGGGGGGACTAGCGGGTATCCTGTCTTCGACAGATACGCAGTATTTT
TRBV20-1	14	NA	NA	TRBJ1-5	CSARNDRYNQPQHF	TGCAGTGCTAGAAATGACCGGTACAATCAGCCCCAGCATTTT
TRBV12-3/TRBV12-4	17	NA	few	TRBJ2-1	CASSLSGGGHPGNEQFF	TGTGCCAGCAGTTTAAGTGGAGGGGGACATCCCGGCAATGAGCAGTTCTTC
TRBV7-9	14	NA	NA	TRBJ1-2	CASSLALQNYGYTF	TGTGCCAGCAGCTTAGCTTTGCAGAACTATGGCTACACCTTC
TRBV4-2	15	TRBD2	many	TRBJ2-3	CASSDLAGPTDTQYF	TGTGCCAGCAGCGATTTAGCGGGGCCCACAGATACGCAGTATTTT
TRBV6-5	12	TRBD1	few	TRBJ1-2	CASSTGGSGYTF	TGTGCCAGCAGTACAGGGGGCTCTGGCTACACCTTC
TRBV9	17	TRBD2	few	TRBJ2-3	CASSVGVGGRATDTQYF	TGTGCCAGCAGCGTAGGAGTGGGCGGGAGGGCCACAGATACGCAGTATTTT
TRBV3-1	17	NA	NA	TRBJ2-6	CASSQTGLRSGANVLTF	TGTGCCAGCAGCCAAACAGGATTACGCTCTGGGGCCAACGTCCTGACTTTC
TRBV20-1	14	TRBD1	NA	TRBJ1-2	CSAKGTGSNYGYTF	TGCAGTGCAAAGGGGACAGGGTCTAACTATGGCTACACCTTC
TRBV7-9	13	NA	few	TRBJ2-7	CASSPEGPSEQYF	TGTGCCAGCAGCCCAGAGGGACCGAGCGAGCAGTACTTC
TRBV10-3	13	NA	many	TRBJ2-1	CAISGTTYNEQFF	TGTGCCATCAGTGGGACCACCTACAATGAGCAGTTCTTC
TRBV7-9	15	TRBD2	NA	TRBJ2-1	CASSRSGNSYNEQFF	TGTGCCAGCAGCCGCAGCGGGAACTCCTACAATGAGCAGTTCTTC
TRBV20-1	16	TRBD2	NA	TRBJ2-3	CSARGAREGHTDTQYF	TGCAGTGCTAGGGGGGCGCGGGAGGGCCATACAGATACGCAGTATTTT
TRBV27	19	TRBD2	NA	TRBJ2-5	CASSLSPPQIAGPWETQYF	TGTGCCAGCAGTTTATCTCCCCCCCAGATAGCGGGGCCTTGGGAGACCCAGTACTTC
TRBV3-1	15	TRBD2	NA	TRBJ2-1	CASSWGTSGSDEQFF	TGTGCCAGCAGCTGGGGGACTAGCGGGAGCGATGAGCAGTTCTTC
TRBV27	15	NA	NA	TRBJ2-7	CASSLSGGFTYEQYF	TGTGCCAGCAGTTTATCAGGGGGGTTTACCTACGAGCAGTACTTC
TRBV6-5	14	NA	NA	TRBJ2-7	CASSRGLSPYEQYF	TGTGCCAGCAGCCGGGGGCTCTCACCCTACGAGCAGTACTTC
TRBV10-3	14	NA	many	TRBJ2-7	CAISWDNPGSEQYF	TGTGCCATCAGTTGGGACAACCCTGGGTCCGAGCAGTACTTC